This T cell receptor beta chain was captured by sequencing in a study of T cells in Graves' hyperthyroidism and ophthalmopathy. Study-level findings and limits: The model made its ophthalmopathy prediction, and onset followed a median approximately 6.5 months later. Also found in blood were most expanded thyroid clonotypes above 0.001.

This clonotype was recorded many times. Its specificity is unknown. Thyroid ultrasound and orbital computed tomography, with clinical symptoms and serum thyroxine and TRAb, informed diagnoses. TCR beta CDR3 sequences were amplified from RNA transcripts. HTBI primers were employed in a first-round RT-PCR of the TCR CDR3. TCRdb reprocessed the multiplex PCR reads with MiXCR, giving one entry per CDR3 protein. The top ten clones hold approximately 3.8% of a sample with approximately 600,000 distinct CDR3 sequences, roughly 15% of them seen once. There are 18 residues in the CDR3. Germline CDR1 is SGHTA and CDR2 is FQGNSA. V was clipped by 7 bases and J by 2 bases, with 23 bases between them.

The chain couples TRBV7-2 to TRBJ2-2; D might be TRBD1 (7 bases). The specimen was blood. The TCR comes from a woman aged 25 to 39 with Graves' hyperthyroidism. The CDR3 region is CASKTALGGGANTGELFF. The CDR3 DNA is TGTGCCAGCAAAACAGCTCTAGGGGGCGGGGCAAACACCGGGGAGCTGTTTTTT.